This T cell receptor beta chain was sequenced in a study of T cells after yellow fever vaccination. Germline V gene data show CDR1 as MDHEN and CDR2 as SYDVKM. Trimming pared 11 bases from V and 5 bases from J, leaving 16 bases between. The CDR3 runs to 13 residues. This clonotype was seen a handful of times. TCRdb used MiXCR to reprocess the 5' RACE reads, holding one entry per CDR3 protein. The sample lists around 610,000 distinct CDR3 sequences; roughly 12% were seen once. This rearrangement joins TRBV28 to TRBJ2-1; D is perhaps TRBD2 (5 bases). The material was PBMCs, obtained on the day of the yellow fever booster vaccination. This sequence originates from a man aged 25-45 years who received the YFV17D yellow fever vaccine. The DNA of the CDR3 is TGTGCCGCGGCCCTAGTCGGGAACAATGAGCAGTTCTTC. Amino acid sequence: CAAALVGNNEQFF.